This T cell receptor (beta chain) originates from a study of OX40 agonist ivuxolimab in advanced cancers. At the level of the study: Patients received intravenous ivuxolimab every 2 weeks at 0.01 to 10 mg/kg. Study-level findings and limits: Those patients achieving a partial response at 0.1-3.0 mg/kg showed among the lowest clonal expansion. Averaging showed that CD8+ T cells had more expanded clones than CD4+ did.

This CDR3 contains 13 residues. Trimming cost V 7 bases and J 0 bases, with 10 bases left between them. Germline values: CDR1 SGHRS, CDR2 YFSETQ. Produced via immunoSEQ multiplex PCR; TCRdb's table is partial and in-frame only. This table holds 20,000 or so clones, about nine tenths found once. In the case of this clone: Its antigen is not known.

The sequence was obtained from an adult with an advanced solid tumor such as melanoma, head and neck, liver or kidney cancer. The sequencing used CD4+ or CD8+ T cells sorted from blood, collected in a trial of the OX40 agonist ivuxolimab. This chain uses TRBV5-1 with TRBJ1-1; the D is unclear. CDR3 in amino acids: CASRPNLNTEAFF. CDR3 nucleotides: TGCGCCAGCCGTCCGAACTTGAACACTGAAGCTTTCTTT.